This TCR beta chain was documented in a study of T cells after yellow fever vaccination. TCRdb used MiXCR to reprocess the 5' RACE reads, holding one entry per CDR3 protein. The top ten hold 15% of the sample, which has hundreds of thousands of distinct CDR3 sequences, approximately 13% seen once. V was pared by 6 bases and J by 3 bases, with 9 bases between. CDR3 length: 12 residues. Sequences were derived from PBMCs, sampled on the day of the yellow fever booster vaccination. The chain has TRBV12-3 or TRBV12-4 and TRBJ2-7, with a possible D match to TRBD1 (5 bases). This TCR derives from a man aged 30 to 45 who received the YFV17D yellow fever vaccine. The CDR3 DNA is TGTGCCAGCAGAGGGGTCCGCTACGAGCAGTACTTC. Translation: CASRGVRYEQYF.